This TCR beta chain was identified during a study of blood T cell repertoires in COVID-19. Original analysis: Using reference gene primer amplification, nucleated cell counts were estimated. Produced via immunoSEQ multiplex PCR; TCRdb's table is partial and in-frame only. V and J calls and clone size are copied from that table; D and trimming were computed from the DNA. The sample yields around 84,000 clones, 80% seen once. The CDR3 is made up of 15 amino acids. The V segment lost 4 bases and the J segment 1 base; nucleotides outside the gene matches: 7. Per germline, CDR1 SGHAT and CDR2 FQNNGV. The receptor was derived from a woman aged 40-49 years with active or convalescent COVID-19. The rearrangement links TRBV11-2 to TRBJ2-7, with TRBD2 matching 7 bases. The sequencing input was peripheral blood. CDR3 bases: TGTGCCAGCAGCTCATCTAGCGGTCGTTCCTACGAGCAGTACTTC. Translation gives CASSSSSGRSYEQYF.